These T cell receptor beta chains were read from a single sample in a study of CD8+ T cells in alopecia areata. Data came from immunoSEQ multiplex PCR; TCRdb stores just in-frame clones and leaves some out. The sample lists approximately 30,000 clones; less than 65% were seen once. The sample comprised NKG2D-high CD8+ T cells sorted from blood. The receptors come from a human donor with alopecia areata. Each CDR3 is given with its conserved first and last residue. D genes are given only for firm matches. Clone size appears in some rows only: once, few, many, or a class for an expanded clone.

cdr3_nt: TGTGCCAGCAGCGAAATTTACGAGCAGTACTTC
cdr3_aa: CASSEIYEQYF
j_call: TRBJ2-7
d_call: -
v_call: TRBV13
clone_size: -

cdr3_nt: TGTGCCAGCAGCCAAGGGACTAGCGGGACCTACTACGAGCAGTACTTC
cdr3_aa: CASSQGTSGTYYEQYF
j_call: TRBJ2-7
d_call: TRBD2
v_call: TRBV4-2
clone_size: -

cdr3_nt: TGCAGCGTTGAAGGACAAGGTCCCGGGGAGCTGTTTTTT
cdr3_aa: CSVEGQGPGELFF
j_call: TRBJ2-2
d_call: -
v_call: TRBV29-1
clone_size: -

cdr3_nt: TGCGCCAGCAGCCGGGAAAGCGGAAATTCACCCCTCCACTTT
cdr3_aa: CASSRESGNSPLHF
j_call: TRBJ1-6
d_call: -
v_call: TRBV4-1
clone_size: -

cdr3_nt: TGTGCCAGCAGTGCGAGACCGGGACCAATTTCGGATACGCAGTATTTT
cdr3_aa: CASSARPGPISDTQYF
j_call: TRBJ2-3
d_call: -
v_call: TRBV27
clone_size: -

cdr3_nt: TGTGCCAGCAGTTTTGGGACTAGCGGGTACAATGAGCAGTTCTTC
cdr3_aa: CASSFGTSGYNEQFF
j_call: TRBJ2-1
d_call: TRBD2
v_call: TRBV27
clone_size: -

cdr3_nt: TGTGCCAGCAGCTTAGAACTAAGGGTTACGCAGTATTTT
cdr3_aa: CASSLELRVTQYF
j_call: TRBJ2-3
d_call: -
v_call: TRBV7-9
clone_size: -

cdr3_nt: TGTGCCAGCAGCTTTCCCTTCAAAGGTGATACGCAGTATTTT
cdr3_aa: CASSFPFKGDTQYF
j_call: TRBJ2-3
d_call: -
v_call: TRBV13
clone_size: -

cdr3_nt: TGTGCCAGCAGCCCTGGGACACCAACTAGCGATTTAGCCTACGAGCAGTACTTC
cdr3_aa: CASSPGTPTSDLAYEQYF
j_call: TRBJ2-7
d_call: -
v_call: TRBV27
clone_size: once

cdr3_nt: TGTGCCTGGAAAGGGTGGGAAGGGGCCTACGAGCAGTACTTC
cdr3_aa: CAWKGWEGAYEQYF
j_call: TRBJ2-7
d_call: -
v_call: TRBV30
clone_size: -

cdr3_nt: TGTGCCAGCAGCCCCGCCCTAGCGGGGGGTAGCACAGATACGCAGTATTTT
cdr3_aa: CASSPALAGGSTDTQYF
j_call: TRBJ2-3
d_call: TRBD2
v_call: TRBV7-9
clone_size: -

cdr3_nt: TGTGCCAGCAGCGTAAATCCGGCGCAGGGGGGGAGCTACGAGCAGTACTTC
cdr3_aa: CASSVNPAQGGSYEQYF
j_call: TRBJ2-7
d_call: -
v_call: TRBV9
clone_size: -

cdr3_nt: TGCGCCAGCAGCTTGTTAGCCGAGCAGTACTTC
cdr3_aa: CASSLLAEQYF
j_call: TRBJ2-7
d_call: -
v_call: TRBV5-1
clone_size: -

cdr3_nt: TGTGCCAGCAAAGGCGGGAGCGGCTATGAGCAGTTCTTC
cdr3_aa: CASKGGSGYEQFF
j_call: TRBJ2-1
d_call: TRBD2
v_call: TRBV28
clone_size: -

cdr3_nt: TGTGCCAGCCGCAACCCCAGCTCCTACAATGAGCAGTTCTTC
cdr3_aa: CASRNPSSYNEQFF
j_call: TRBJ2-1
d_call: -
v_call: TRBV2
clone_size: -

cdr3_nt: TGTGCCAGCAGCTTAAACGACGGCACAGATACGCAGTATTTT
cdr3_aa: CASSLNDGTDTQYF
j_call: TRBJ2-3
d_call: -
v_call: TRBV7-2
clone_size: -

cdr3_nt: TGTGCCAGCAGCTTACTCAGGGGTCCTGAAGCTTTCTTT
cdr3_aa: CASSLLRGPEAFF
j_call: TRBJ1-1
d_call: -
v_call: TRBV7-2
clone_size: -

cdr3_nt: TGCAGCGTGGCGGGGACAGGGGGAACCTATGGCTACACCTTC
cdr3_aa: CSVAGTGGTYGYTF
j_call: TRBJ1-2
d_call: TRBD1
v_call: TRBV29-1
clone_size: -

cdr3_nt: TGCGCCAGCAGTCACACGAGGGGACACGAAAACGAGCAGTACTTC
cdr3_aa: CASSHTRGHENEQYF
j_call: TRBJ2-7
d_call: -
v_call: TRBV23-1
clone_size: few

cdr3_nt: TGTGCCAGCAGCACGACACCGACTCTCACCGGGGAGCTGTTTTTT
cdr3_aa: CASSTTPTLTGELFF
j_call: TRBJ2-2
d_call: -
v_call: TRBV7-9
clone_size: -

cdr3_nt: TGTGCCAGCAGGGCGAGGGCGGACGAAAACATTCAGTACTTC
cdr3_aa: CASRARADENIQYF
j_call: TRBJ2-4
d_call: -
v_call: TRBV7-9
clone_size: few

cdr3_nt: TGTGCTAGCAGCTTAGTGGCAGGGCGGGATGAGACCCAGTACTTC
cdr3_aa: CASSLVAGRDETQYF
j_call: TRBJ2-5
d_call: -
v_call: TRBV7-7
clone_size: few